What follows describes a single T cell receptor beta chain. The data belong to a study of blood T cell repertoires in COVID-19. Repertoires were generated with immunoSEQ multiplex PCR, while TCRdb's copy carries only in-frame clones and drops some. Of fewer than 350,000 clones in the sample, under 95% were seen once. Material: PBMCs or T cells enriched from blood (not recorded which). The TCR comes from a woman aged 40 to 50 with acute COVID-19.

The CDR3 is CASNSAGSVGTGELFF. Here the CDR3 DNA reads TGCGCCAGCAACTCAGCGGGAAGTGTGGGCACCGGGGAGCTGTTTTTT. The rearrangement uses TRBV5-1 and TRBJ2-2, with 7 bases lining up with TRBD2. The V and J ends lost 6 bases and 4 bases, in that order; junction bases with no gene match: 12. The CDR3 length is 16 residues. CDR1 SGHRS and CDR2 YFSETQ come from the germline V gene. Full variable domain (rest looked up from reference TRBV5-1 and TRBJ2-2): KAGVTQTPRYLIKTRGQQVTLSCSPISGHRSVSWYQQTPGQGLQFLFEYFSETQRNKGNFPGRFSGRQFSNSRSEMNVSTLELGDSALYLCASNSAGSVGTGELFFGEGSRLTVL.